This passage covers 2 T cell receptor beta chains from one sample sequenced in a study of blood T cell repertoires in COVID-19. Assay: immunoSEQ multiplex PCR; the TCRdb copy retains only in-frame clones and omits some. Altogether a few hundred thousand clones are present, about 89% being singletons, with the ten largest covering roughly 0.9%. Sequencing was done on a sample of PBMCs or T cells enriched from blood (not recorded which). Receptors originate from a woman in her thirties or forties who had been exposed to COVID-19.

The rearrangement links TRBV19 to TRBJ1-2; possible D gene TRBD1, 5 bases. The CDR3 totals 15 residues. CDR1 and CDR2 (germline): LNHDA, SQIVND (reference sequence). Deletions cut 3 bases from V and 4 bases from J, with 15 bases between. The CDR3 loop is CASSIPLTAGYGYTF. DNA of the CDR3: TGTGCCAGTAGTATTCCCCTGACAGCAGGCTATGGCTACACCTTC.

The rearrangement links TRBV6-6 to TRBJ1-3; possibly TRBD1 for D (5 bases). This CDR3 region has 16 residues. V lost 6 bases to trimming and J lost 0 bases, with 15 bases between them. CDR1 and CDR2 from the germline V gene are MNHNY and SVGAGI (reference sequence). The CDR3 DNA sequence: TGTGCCAGCAGAAAGACAGCGGGCCTCTCTGGAAACACCATATATTTT. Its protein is CASRKTAGLSGNTIYF.